The 27 T cell receptor beta chains in this list originate from one sample, sequenced in a study of cytomegalovirus exposure and HLA in healthy donors. Primers: 60 Vbeta forward and 13 Jbeta reverse. Profiling relied on immunoSEQ multiplex PCR, and the TCRdb table lists in-frame clones only, not all of them. This sample's table has about 120,000 clones. Input material: PBMCs. These receptors were collected from a young man in good health and CMV-seronegative.

The rearrangement uses TRBV30 and TRBJ1-2; 9 bases fit TRBD1. This CDR3 region has 17 residues. Unmatched junction bases numbered 13, after V lost 3 bases and J lost 2 bases. Germline values: CDR1 GTSNPN, CDR2 SVGIG (reference sequence). In DNA, the CDR3 is TGTGCCTGGAGCATATCGACCGGGACAGGGACGAACTATGGCTACACCTTC. Translated, it gives CAWSISTGTGTNYGYTF.

The chain links TRBV2 to TRBJ2-1; TRBD2 matches 8 bases. Trimming took 9 bases from V and 3 from J; bases not matched to a gene: 16. This CDR3 contains 17 residues. Germline values: CDR1 SNHLY, CDR2 FYNNEI. The CDR3 DNA sequence: TGTGCCAGAGGGGGGACTAGAGGGTCCCGCATCTACAATGAGCAGTTCTTC. It encodes CARGGTRGSRIYNEQFF.

This chain links TRBV23-1 with TRBJ2-7; the match to TRBD1 covers 10 bases. TRBV23-1 falls under the ORF class, with uncertain function. The ends lost 2 bases at V and 10 bases at J; junction bases unmatched: 20. The CDR3 loop spans 18 amino acids. The CDR3 DNA follows: TGCGCCAGCAGTCAAAAGGCAGTTGTTCGGGGACAGGGGATATTACAGTACTTC. This gives the protein CASSQKAVVRGQGILQYF.

The chain employs TRBV7-6 and TRBJ2-5; a possible D gene is TRBD2 (5 bases). V was pared by 0 bases and J by 2 bases, with 13 bases between. Germline V CDR1 and CDR2: SGHVS, FNYEAQ. This CDR3 region has 16 residues. CDR3 protein: CASSLAEGNSQETQYF. The CDR3 bases are TGTGCCAGCAGCTTAGCAGAGGGTAACTCGCAAGAGACCCAGTACTTC.

The rearrangement joins TRBV5-5 to TRBJ2-1, with D possibly TRBD2 on 5 matching bases. The V end was cut by 3 bases, the J end by 9 bases, with 13 bases between. The V gene's germline CDR1 is SGHKS and CDR2 YYEKEE (reference sequence). The CDR3 runs to 13 residues. CDR3 DNA sequence: TGTGCCAGCAGCTCCCTACTAGGCGGTGAGCAGTTCTTC. The encoded protein is CASSSLLGGEQFF.

V and J are TRBV5-1 and TRBJ2-2, with D hard to call. This CDR3 spans 18 amino acids. The germline V gene encodes CDR1 SGHRS and CDR2 YFSETQ. Trimming took 0 bases from V and 0 from J, leaving 15 bases between them. The chain's CDR3 is CASSLEFTHLPNTGELFF. DNA of the CDR3: TGCGCCAGCAGCTTGGAATTCACGCACCTACCGAACACCGGGGAGCTGTTTTTT.

The chain employs TRBV19 and TRBJ1-1; the D gene is possibly TRBD1 (6 bases). The ends were cut back, 3 bases at V and 6 bases at J, with 14 bases in the middle. Germline V CDR1 and CDR2: LNHDA, SQIVND (reference sequence). This CDR3 has 14 amino acids. DNA for the CDR3: TGTGCCAGTAGTATTAGGGGGTACGTCGCTGAAGCTTTCTTT. Its translation: CASSIRGYVAEAFF.

The chain is built from TRBV9 and TRBJ1-1; 9 positions agree with TRBD1. CDR3 size: 16 residues. The germline gives CDR1 SGDLS, CDR2 YYNGEE. The junction had 7 bases not matched to a gene; V was cut back by 4 bases and J by 0 bases. This CDR3 reads CASSPHWTGVNTEAFF. As DNA, the CDR3 is TGTGCCAGCAGCCCCCATTGGACAGGGGTGAACACTGAAGCTTTCTTT.

The chain carries TRBV11-2 and TRBJ1-6; 9 bases agree with TRBD1. Looked up from germline, CDR1 is SGHAT and CDR2 is FQNNGV. Trimming removed 6 bases from V and 7 bases from J; junction bases left unmatched: 4. The CDR3 is 14 residues long. The CDR3 DNA follows: TGTGCCAGCAGTACGACAGGGGGAAATTCACCCCTCCACTTT. Its protein is CASSTTGGNSPLHF.

The chain joins TRBV5-8 to TRBJ1-1, with TRBD1 matching 7 bases. The CDR3 is made up of 14 amino acids. The trim removed 0 bases at V and 5 bases at J, leaving 4 bases unmatched. The germline CDR1 and CDR2 sequences are SGHTS and YDEGEE. The CDR3 spells CASSLDRGNTEAFF. CDR3 DNA: TGTGCCAGCAGCTTGGACAGGGGTAATACTGAAGCTTTCTTT.

V usage is TRBV9 and J usage is TRBJ2-3; 11 positions agree with TRBD2. Losses at the gene ends were 2 bases for V and 1 base for J; bases not matched to a gene: 0. The CDR3 spans 15 residues. The germline V gene encodes CDR1 SGDLS and CDR2 YYNGEE. CDR3: CASSVTSGGTDTQYF. The CDR3 DNA reads as TGTGCCAGCAGCGTGACTAGCGGGGGCACAGATACGCAGTATTTT.

The chain couples TRBV6-5 to TRBJ2-3, with 9 bases fitting TRBD1. Unmatched junction bases numbered 8, after V lost 5 bases and J lost 5 bases. Germline V CDR1 and CDR2: MNHEY, SVGAGI. The CDR3 totals 15 residues. CDR3 amino acids: CASSVGTGQGDTQYF. CDR3 sequence (DNA): TGTGCCAGCAGTGTAGGGACAGGGCAGGGAGATACGCAGTATTTT.

The chain employs TRBV28 and TRBJ2-7; D is uncertain. The germline V and J ends were trimmed by 2 bases and 4 bases, with 12 bases remaining between them. There are 14 residues in the CDR3. Germline CDR1 is MDHEN and CDR2 is SYDVKM. In DNA, the CDR3 is TGTGCCAGCAGTTTAGAGGCAGAACAATACGAGCAGTACTTC. Translating gives CASSLEAEQYEQYF.

V and J are TRBV5-4 and TRBJ2-5; 7 bases align to TRBD1. The end of the DNA aligns better with TRBJ2-7, so the J call may be wrong. CDR1 and CDR2 from the germline V gene are SGHNT and YYREEE (reference sequence). The CDR3 extends over 13 amino acids. The CDR3: CASSLDRGYEQYF. The CDR3 nucleotides are TGTGCCAGCAGCTTGGACAGGGGTTACGAGCAGTACTTC.

The chain links TRBV6-5 to TRBJ2-7; the match to TRBD2 covers 13 bases. Germline CDR1 reads MNHEY; CDR2 reads SVGAGI. The CDR3 sequence is 13 residues long. Germline trimming cut 4 bases from V and 10 bases from J; bases unmatched to any gene: 4. The CDR3 DNA reads TGTGCCAGCAGTTCGGGACTAGCGGGGCATCAGTACTTC. This gives the protein CASSSGLAGHQYF.

The chain recombines TRBV29-1 with TRBJ2-1, with a tentative D call TRBD2 (6 bases). This CDR3 contains 11 residues. Germline loops: CDR1 SQVTM, CDR2 ANQGSEA. The germline V and J ends were trimmed by 4 bases and 10 bases, with 11 bases remaining between them. CDR3 loop: CSVVGGREQFF. The CDR3 nucleotides read TGCAGCGTTGTAGGAGGGAGAGAGCAGTTCTTC.

The V and J genes are TRBV5-1 and TRBJ1-1, with TRBD1 as a possible D gene (5 bases). Germline values: CDR1 SGHRS, CDR2 YFSETQ. The ends were cut back, 1 base at V and 5 bases at J, with 21 bases in the middle. The CDR3 contains 17 residues. The CDR3 reads CASSLSFVGARGTEAFF. The CDR3 region has the DNA TGCGCCAGCAGCTTGAGTTTTGTGGGCGCCCGGGGGACTGAAGCTTTCTTT.

V is TRBV9 and J is TRBJ2-3, with TRBD2 matching 9 bases. Germline V CDR1 and CDR2: SGDLS, YYNGEE. The CDR3 is 16 amino acids. The trim removed 1 base at V and 0 bases at J, leaving 3 bases unmatched. CDR3 amino acids: CASSVLAGISTDTQYF. For the CDR3, the DNA is TGTGCCAGCAGCGTACTAGCGGGAATCAGCACAGATACGCAGTATTTT.

The CDR3 spells CASSIRPSGRADGTQYF. DNA of the CDR3: TGTGCCAGTAGTATTCGGCCTAGCGGGAGGGCCGACGGGACCCAGTACTTC. The J gene is TRBJ2-5, the V gene TRBV19; 12 positions agree with TRBD2. This CDR3 has 17 residues. V shed 3 bases and J 7 bases; nucleotides not matched to a gene: 12. Germline V gene lookup returns CDR1 LNHDA and CDR2 SQIVND (reference sequence).

The CDR3 sequence: CASSRRRPGYTF. CDR3 DNA sequence: TGTGCCAGCAGTCGTAGGCGGCCTGGCTACACCTTC. This rearrangement joins TRBV28 to TRBJ1-2; the D is unclear. CDR1 is MDHEN and CDR2 is SYDVKM in the germline V gene. V dropped 5 bases and J dropped 7 bases, with 11 bases sitting between them. This CDR3 contains 12 residues.

The chain combines TRBV6-6 with TRBJ1-1, with D maybe TRBD1 (5 bases). Trimming took off 0 bases at V and 7 bases at J, with 9 bases between the two ends. The CDR3 is made up of 13 amino acids. Germline CDR1 is MNHNY and CDR2 is SVGAGI (reference sequence). CDR3 DNA sequence: TGTGCCAGCAGTTACTCGACAGTCATTGAAGCTTTCTTT. Translation: CASSYSTVIEAFF.

The rearrangement joins TRBV19 to TRBJ1-1, with D possibly matching TRBD1 (6 bases). The CDR3 extends over 19 amino acids. Germline loops: CDR1 LNHDA, CDR2 SQIVND (reference sequence). Deletions cut 7 bases from V and 0 bases from J, with 27 bases between. The CDR3 loop is CASIGIGEGEGRMNTEAFF. CDR3 bases: TGTGCCAGTATCGGGATAGGTGAGGGGGAAGGCCGCATGAACACTGAAGCTTTCTTT.

The gene calls are TRBV5-1 and TRBJ1-1; D not resolved. The CDR3 runs 15 residues. Germline V gene lookup returns CDR1 SGHRS and CDR2 YFSETQ. V lost 0 bases and J 6 bases, leaving 15 bases between the germline ends. CDR3 region: CASSLEVGGRPEAFF. CDR3 in DNA: TGCGCCAGCAGCTTGGAGGTGGGAGGTAGACCTGAAGCTTTCTTT.

J is TRBJ1-2 and V is TRBV5-6; a possible D gene is TRBD1 (5 bases). This CDR3 is built from 14 residues. Germline CDR1 SGHDT, CDR2 YYEEEE. Trimming cost V 2 bases and J 7 bases, with 15 bases left between them. CDR3 region: CASSFTVGDSGYTF. In DNA form, the CDR3 reads TGTGCCAGCAGCTTTACGGTAGGGGATAGTGGCTACACCTTC.

The chain joins TRBV4-1 to TRBJ2-1, with 15 bases that match TRBD2. This CDR3 has 17 residues. J lost 10 bases, V lost 0 bases, and 7 bases had no gene match. CDR1 and CDR2 from the germline V gene are MGHRA and YSYEKL. CDR3: CASSQDPGLAGGREQFF. The CDR3 coding sequence is TGCGCCAGCAGCCAAGACCCGGGACTAGCGGGGGGCAGGGAGCAGTTCTTC.

The chain carries TRBV28 and TRBJ1-5; 8 nucleotides match TRBD1. Losses at the gene ends were 6 bases for V and 0 bases for J; bases not matched to a gene: 7. Germline V gene sequence: CDR1 MDHEN, CDR2 SYDVKM. This CDR3 region has 16 residues. In DNA form, the CDR3 reads TGTGCCAGCAGCCCCAGACAGGGGAATAGCAATCAGCCCCAGCATTTT. It translates to CASSPRQGNSNQPQHF.

This CDR3 is CASSPPRGQGEAFF. The CDR3 bases are TGTGCCAGCTCACCACCAAGGGGACAGGGTGAAGCTTTCTTT. This sequence joins TRBV18 and TRBJ1-1; TRBD1 matches 9 bases. Germline V gene data show CDR1 as KGHSH and CDR2 as LQKENI. This CDR3 region has 14 residues. J was trimmed by 7 bases and V by 0 bases; bases with no gene match: 3.